This T cell receptor (beta chain) comes out of a study of T cell responses to AZD1222 COVID-19 vaccine (dated by TCRdb to the early 2020s). Context from the whole study: AZD1222 recipients with second doses at about 4 weeks or about 12 weeks were pooled, because spike-specific TCR depth and breadth did not differ between schedules. Trial participants were enrolled by age into subgroups of 18-55, 56-69 and 70-plus years, and roughly 150, 30 and 60 TCR-sequenced participants, respectively, were included in these subgroups. A total of 233 trial participants underwent TCR sequencing, of whom nearly 210 had received two doses of AZD1222 and some 26 had received two doses of the MenACWY control vaccine.

CDR1 MNHEY and CDR2 SMNVEV were looked up in the germline V gene (reference sequence). Germline trimming amounts to 5 bases on V and 0 bases on J, with 13 as the count of junction bases outside the gene matches. The CDR3 covers 18 residues, taking in both the cysteine and the phenylalanine. CDR3 DNA only is kept here, 54 bases in frame from base 1. General conclusions and limits of the study: Reportedly, close to half of the unique spike-specific TCRs recognized epitopes lying outside the regions that are mutated in the B.1.351 and B.1.1.7 variants. No day 14 peak-response samples were available, so repertoires were characterized only after the peak T cell response. Conclusions about previously exposed vaccinees are limited, since just a handful of AZD1222 recipients were seropositive for SARS-CoV-2 at baseline. A significant rise in spike-specific TCR breadth and depth was observed after two AZD1222 doses relative to day 0 and relative to MenACWY recipients. The whole spike protein was spanned by vaccine-associated CD4 TCRs, and dominant responses were seen in regions 160-218 and 743-854. Participants were mostly white British, with more females than males. The authors suggested clonal diversity may have been underestimated. The 56-69-year group was small, and its depth increase did not reach significance, likely because of low power.

Turning to this clone: This receptor's antigen is unknown. Qualities for individual bases were not recorded, and no much larger clone is one base off.

The CDR3 regions of human TCRbeta chains were analyzed by immunosequencing. Processing in the source paper ran as follows. TCRs in the repertoires were compared against a reference library of SARS-CoV-2-specific TCRs that had been generated with the MIRA antigen-specificity platform. Breadth was defined as the fraction of unique TCRs that were SARS-CoV-2-associated. Depth was defined as the fraction of total T cells that were SARS-CoV-2-associated. Each spike-specific TCR was assigned to its reactive spike region and to a CD4 or CD8 class using the MIRA data. Log10-transformed breadth and depth values were compared by one-way ANOVA with Sidak's multiple comparisons tests. The table comes from immuneACCESS by way of TCRdb, which keeps in-frame sequences with V and J called. Part of the clones is missing from these tables; in studies checked, under half for an unresolved V gene and the rest for unknown reasons. The DNA was the basis for D and trimming; V, J and clone size are from that table. The sample table records about 120,000 clones; 85% to 90% of these occur just once. The top ten hold 3.1% of the sample.

The sample's time point label, decoded: baseline before first vaccination. The vaccinee samples were drawn from two UK trials, COV001 and COV002, one of which was a single-blind randomized controlled phase 2/3 trial testing AZD1222 (ChAdOx1 nCoV-19) in healthy adults. For TCRbeta chain sequencing, PBMC samples from trial participants were taken at day 0 and at day 28 after the second dose. Recombination connected TRBV27 to TRBJ1-5; 7 junctional bases match TRBD1. This sequence was found in an adult in good health. The starting material was peripheral blood, obtained on day 0 of AZD1222 vaccination. The DNA sequence is given as TGTGCCAGCAGTCAAATTAAAACAGGGGCTTATAGCAATCAGCCCCAGCATTTT. It is translated as CASSQIKTGAYSNQPQHF.